These 24 T cell receptor beta chains were all obtained from the same sample, sequenced in a study of CD8 T cells in Susac syndrome. After extraction with the RNeasy kit, 0.5 to 1 ug of the RNA was reverse transcribed using random hexamers. In TCRdb, the immunoSEQ multiplex PCR reads were re-called with MiXCR into one record per CDR3 protein. The table has about 430,000 distinct CDR3 sequences, more than 70% seen once. The specimen was CD8+ T cells from PBMCs. Receptors were obtained from a human donor with multiple sclerosis.

This chain joins TRBV4-1 and TRBJ2-3; D is uncertain. CDR1 and CDR2 (germline): MGHRA, YSYEKL. Trimming removed 1 base from V and 2 bases from J, with 4 bases in between. The CDR3 contains 13 residues. CDR3 amino acids: CASSQAPTDTQYF. CDR3 coding DNA: TGCGCCAGCAGCCAAGCACCCACAGATACGCAGTATTTT.

This chain uses TRBV29-1 with TRBJ2-3; D possibly uses TRBD1 or TRBD2 (5 bases each). The V gene lost 6 bases and the J gene lost 2 bases, with 18 bases spanning the gap. Per the germline V gene, CDR1 is SQVTM and CDR2 is ANQGSEA. This CDR3 has 15 amino acids. For the CDR3, the DNA is TGCAGCGTCCCGGGGAACCACGGGGCCACAGATACGCAGTATTTT. As protein: CSVPGNHGATDTQYF.

The V and J genes are TRBV29-1 and TRBJ1-1; the D is unclear. Trimming cost V 1 base and J 6 bases, with 6 bases left between them. The CDR3 covers 11 residues. The germline V gene has CDR1 SQVTM and CDR2 ANQGSEA. CDR3 DNA sequence: TGCAGCGTTGAAGCCTCAGCTGAAGCTTTCTTT. This gives the protein CSVEASAEAFF.

This clonotype was counted between two and nine times. The chain has TRBV29-1 and TRBJ2-1, with TRBD2 matching 12 bases. Germline assignment: CDR1 SQVTM and CDR2 ANQGSEA. The CDR3 spans 17 residues. V shed 1 base and J 0 bases; nucleotides not matched to a gene: 4. Here the CDR3 reads CSVEGLAGGPSYNEQFF. The CDR3 region has the DNA TGCAGCGTTGAAGGCCTAGCGGGAGGGCCCTCCTACAATGAGCAGTTCTTC.

V and J are TRBV7-9 and TRBJ2-7; possibly TRBD2 for D (7 bases). Looked up from germline, CDR1 is SEHNR and CDR2 is FQNEAQ (reference sequence). The CDR3 sequence is 16 residues long. Trimming left V 0 bases short and J 2 bases short, with 14 bases between. CDR3 nucleotides: TGTGCCAGCAGCTTAGCCGGGGGGCTCACTCCCTACGAGCAGTACTTC. Translation gives CASSLAGGLTPYEQYF.

The DNA for the CDR3 is TGTGCCAGCAGCTACAGACAGAGCACAGATACGCAGTATTTT. Amino acid sequence: CASSYRQSTDTQYF. The chain employs TRBV5-5 and TRBJ2-3; D is perhaps TRBD1 (5 bases). Germline CDR1 and CDR2: SGHKS and YYEKEE (reference sequence). The V and J ends lost 3 bases and 0 bases respectively, with 8 bases between them. This CDR3 is built from 14 residues.

This clonotype was seen more than once but under ten times. The chain has TRBV15 and TRBJ2-7; 9 nucleotides agree with TRBD1. The V gene end was trimmed by 3 bases and the J gene end by 5 bases; junction bases not matched to a gene: 8. CDR1 and CDR2 from the germline V gene are LNHNV and YYDKDF (reference sequence). This CDR3 comprises 15 residues. The CDR3 sequence is CATSRPDRGSNEQYF. The CDR3 DNA reads TGTGCCACCAGCAGGCCTGACAGGGGGAGCAACGAGCAGTACTTC.

This rearrangement joins TRBV20-1 to TRBJ1-1, with 8 bases identical to TRBD1. The CDR3 runs to 18 residues. From germline, CDR1 is DFQATT and CDR2 SNEGSKA (reference sequence). Losses at the gene ends were 2 bases for V and 0 bases for J; bases not matched to a gene: 14. The CDR3 nucleotides read TGCAGTGCTAGAAGGACAGGGTCCAAAATTCTCATGAACACTGAAGCTTTCTTT. Translated: CSARRTGSKILMNTEAFF.

The V call is TRBV6-5, the J call TRBJ2-2; no clear D. The CDR3 has 15 residues. V lost 7 bases, J lost 0 bases, and 12 bases lay in between. Germline V gives CDR1 MNHEY, CDR2 SVGAGI. CDR3 bases: TGTGCCAGCACCATTGACTCCACGAACACCGGGGAGCTGTTTTTT. Protein sequence: CASTIDSTNTGELFF.

To note about this clonotype: Its ends do not fully match the called genes, so a read error is possible. Written as DNA, the CDR3 is TGTGCCAGCAGTTTGTTACTCGTCGGTTTGCGCGACTTC. This translates into CASSLLLVGLRDF. The chain couples TRBV12-3 or TRBV12-4 to TRBJ2-7; D gene uncertain. The CDR3 has 13 amino acids.

This clonotype was found once. The chain carries TRBV5-1 and TRBJ2-3, with a weak D call TRBD2 (6 bases). Trimming cost V 4 bases and J 2 bases, with 11 bases left between them. Germline assignment: CDR1 SGHRS and CDR2 YFSETQ. The CDR3 totals 14 residues. In DNA form, the CDR3 reads TGCGCCAGCAGCCCGGGACTCCCCACAGATACGCAGTATTTT. Translation gives CASSPGLPTDTQYF. The entire variable domain, with the rest obtained from reference TRBV5-1 and TRBJ2-3, is as follows: KAGVTQTPRYLIKTRGQQVTLSCSPISGHRSVSWYQQTPGQGLQFLFEYFSETQRNKGNFPGRFSGRQFSNSRSEMNVSTLELGDSALYLCASSPGLPTDTQYFGPGTRLTVL.

The chain carries TRBV4-1 and TRBJ1-1, with D hard to call. Germline V CDR1 and CDR2: MGHRA, YSYEKL. The CDR3 runs to 13 residues. Trimming shortened V by 7 bases and J by 0 bases, and 9 bases separated the two germline ends. This chain's CDR3 is CASKLEMNTEAFF. The CDR3 coding sequence is TGCGCCAGCAAGCTAGAGATGAACACTGAAGCTTTCTTT.

The rearrangement joins TRBV28 to TRBJ2-2, with 11 bases fitting TRBD2. Germline CDR1 MDHEN, CDR2 SYDVKM. The length of the CDR3 is 18 residues. Unmatched junction bases numbered 13, after V lost 6 bases and J lost 4 bases. CDR3 DNA sequence: TGTGCCAGCAGCCTAACGTTAGCGGGAGGGCCTGGCACCGGGGAGCTGTTTTTT. Translation: CASSLTLAGGPGTGELFF.

The chain combines TRBV27 with TRBJ2-1; 11 bases fit TRBD2. Germline V CDR1 and CDR2: MNHEY, SMNVEV (reference sequence). The CDR3 has 14 residues. V lost 0 bases, J lost 12 bases, and 4 bases stayed unmatched. The CDR3 DNA sequence: TGTGCCAGCAGTTTATCAAGCGGACTAGCGGGGCAGTTCTTC. It translates to CASSLSSGLAGQFF.

The chain recombines TRBV4-1 with TRBJ2-1; 11 nucleotides match TRBD2. From germline, CDR1 is MGHRA and CDR2 YSYEKL. The CDR3 is 18 amino acids. Trimming at V came to 3 bases and at J to 10 bases, leaving 17 bases not matched to a gene. The chain's CDR3 is CASSHGPGNSGGVVEQFF. The CDR3 DNA follows: TGCGCCAGCAGCCATGGCCCTGGGAATAGCGGGGGGGTAGTGGAGCAGTTCTTC.

The chain links TRBV6-5 to TRBJ1-2; TRBD1 matches at 8 bases. This CDR3 has 17 amino acids. Germline CDR1 and CDR2: MNHEY and SVGAGI. J was trimmed by 8 bases and V by 0 bases; bases with no gene match: 14. CDR3 bases: TGTGCCAGCAGTTACTCGGACAGGGTGGTTGCTAAGGACGGCTACACCTTC. Amino acids: CASSYSDRVVAKDGYTF.

In its sample, this clonotype was seen a few times. The chain couples TRBV27 to TRBJ1-1, with 9 bases lining up with TRBD1. Per the germline V gene, CDR1 is MNHEY and CDR2 is SMNVEV (reference sequence). The length of the CDR3 is 14 residues. Trimming removed 2 bases from V and 3 bases from J; junction bases left unmatched: 1. The CDR3 loop reads CASSLNRGHTEAFF. The CDR3 DNA reads TGTGCCAGCAGTTTAAACAGGGGGCACACTGAAGCTTTCTTT.

This clonotype is a singleton in its sample. The chain couples TRBV11-2 to TRBJ2-7, with 12 positions matching TRBD1. This CDR3 spans 15 amino acids. The V segment lost 5 bases and the J segment 6 bases; nucleotides outside the gene matches: 8. Germline V gives CDR1 SGHAT, CDR2 FQNNGV. The CDR3 loop is CASSVLGQGAVEQYF. The CDR3 coding sequence is TGTGCCAGCAGCGTATTGGGACAGGGGGCAGTCGAGCAGTACTTC. Full variable domain (outside the CDR3, taken from reference TRBV11-2 and TRBJ2-7): EAGVAQSPRYKIIEKRQSVAFWCNPISGHATLYWYQQILGQGPKLLIQFQNNGVVDDSQLPKDRFSAERLKGVDSTLKIQPAKLEDSAVYLCASSVLGQGAVEQYFGPGTRLTVT.

This clonotype was seen more than once but under ten times. This chain joins TRBV4-1 and TRBJ1-1; D gene ambiguous. CDR1 is MGHRA, CDR2 YSYEKL, per germline. V was clipped by 1 base and J by 1 base, with 7 bases between them. The CDR3 runs to 14 residues. CDR3 region: CASSQVWGNTEAFF. In nucleotides, the CDR3 is TGCGCCAGCAGCCAAGTTTGGGGGAACACTGAAGCTTTCTTT.

The chain has TRBV4-1 and TRBJ2-7; D is perhaps TRBD2 (6 bases). There are 14 residues in the CDR3. Trimming took off 1 base at V and 5 bases at J, with 12 bases between the two ends. In germline, CDR1 is MGHRA, CDR2 YSYEKL. CDR3 in DNA: TGCGCCAGCAGCCAAGGCGGGACCGGCGACGAGCAGTACTTC. Protein product: CASSQGGTGDEQYF.

This chain joins TRBV6-5 and TRBJ1-1; D possibly corresponds to TRBD1 (5 bases). The length of the CDR3 is 17 residues. Germline V gives CDR1 MNHEY, CDR2 SVGAGI. The ends were cut back, 0 bases at V and 3 bases at J, with 17 bases in the middle. CDR3 amino acids: CASSYSDLLIRDTEAFF. The CDR3 DNA reads as TGTGCCAGCAGTTACTCCGACTTGCTAATCAGGGACACTGAAGCTTTCTTT.

The chain carries TRBV6-1 and TRBJ2-2, with TRBD1 as a possible D gene (5 bases). Germline CDR1 and CDR2: MNHNS and SASEGT. V was trimmed by 3 bases and J by 0 bases, leaving 14 bases between them. CDR3 length equals 17 residues. The CDR3, as DNA: TGTGCCAGCAGTGACTGGACACAGAGACCGAACACCGGGGAGCTGTTTTTT. It specifies CASSDWTQRPNTGELFF.

The V and J genes are TRBV2 and TRBJ2-1; D uncertain. The length of the CDR3 is 14 residues. Germline CDR1 is SNHLY and CDR2 is FYNNEI. V dropped 3 bases and J dropped 1 base, with 7 bases sitting between them. Here the CDR3 DNA reads TGTGCCAGCAGTGATGCCATGTCCTACAATGAGCAGTTCTTC. Translation: CASSDAMSYNEQFF.

Concerning this clonotype itself: One end of the junction does not line up with germline, which may come from a read error. The rearrangement uses TRBV19 and TRBJ1-6; unclear D gene. CDR3 length: 13 residues. CDR1 is LNHDA and CDR2 is SQIVND in the germline V gene (reference sequence). CDR3 amino acids: CASSIGTASPLHF. DNA of the CDR3: TGCGCCAGTAGTATTGGCACGGCGTCACCCCTCCACTTT.